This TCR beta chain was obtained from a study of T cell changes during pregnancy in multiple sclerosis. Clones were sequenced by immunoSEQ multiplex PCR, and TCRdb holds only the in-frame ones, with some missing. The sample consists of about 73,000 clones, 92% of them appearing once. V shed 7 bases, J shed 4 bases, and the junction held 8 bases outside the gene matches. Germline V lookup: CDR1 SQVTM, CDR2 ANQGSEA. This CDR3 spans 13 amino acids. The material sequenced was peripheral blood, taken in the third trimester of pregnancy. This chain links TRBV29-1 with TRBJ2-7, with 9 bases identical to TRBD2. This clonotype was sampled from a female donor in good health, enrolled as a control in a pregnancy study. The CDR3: CSAYSGSGYEQYF. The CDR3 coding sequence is TGCAGCGCCTATAGCGGGAGCGGGTACGAGCAGTACTTC.